This T cell receptor beta chain originates from a study of T cell responses to AZD1222 COVID-19 vaccine (dated by TCRdb to the early 2020s). Looking at the study overall: A total of 230 or so trial participants underwent TCR sequencing, of whom about 200 received two doses of AZD1222 and approximately 25 received two doses of the MenACWY control vaccine. Enrollment into the trials was organized by age into subgroups of 18-55, 56-69 and 70-plus years, and those subgroups contained 148, 28 and 57 TCR-sequenced participants, respectively. The study at large found these results: The whole spike protein was spanned by vaccine-associated CD4 TCRs, and dominant responses were seen in regions 160-218 and 743-854. Participants were mostly white British, with more females than males. The authors suggested clonal diversity may have been underestimated. Because no day 14 peak-response samples were available, the repertoires could be characterized only after the peak T cell response. Nearly half of unique spike-specific TCRs reportedly recognized epitopes outside regions mutated in the B.1.351 and B.1.1.7 variants. A significant rise in spike-specific TCR breadth and depth was observed after two AZD1222 doses relative to day 0 and relative to MenACWY recipients. Conclusions about previously exposed vaccinees were limited because only a handful of AZD1222 recipients were SARS-CoV-2 seropositive at baseline. In the small 56-69-year group, the increase in depth fell short of significance, most likely because of low power.

The CDR3 regions of human TCRbeta chains were analyzed by immunosequencing. In the source study's methods: TCRs in the repertoires were compared against a reference library of SARS-CoV-2-specific TCRs that had been generated with the MIRA antigen-specificity platform. Breadth was defined as the fraction of unique TCRs that were SARS-CoV-2-associated. Depth was defined as the fraction of total T cells that were SARS-CoV-2-associated. Using the MIRA data, each spike-specific TCR was mapped to the spike region that the TCR reacts to and placed in a CD4 or CD8 class. Log10-transformed breadth and depth values were compared by one-way ANOVA with Sidak's multiple comparisons tests. This is the immuneACCESS table as TCRdb keeps it, with only in-frame sequences that have V and J called. A part of the clones is gone; compared with another copy, unresolved V genes explain less than half, and the rest is unexplained. Clone size and V and J calls were adopted from that table, with D and trimming inferred from the DNA. The sample table holds roughly 170,000 clones, of which approximately 94% were seen once. The ten largest clonotypes hold 1.6% of the sample.

From the germline V gene, CDR1 is MDHEN and CDR2 is SYDVKM. The junction shows trimming of 6 bases on V and 9 bases on J, plus 21 bases between the germline ends. Reading from cysteine to phenylalanine, the CDR3 counts 15 amino acids. Only CDR3 DNA is held: 45 bases, read in frame from base 1. The intended sense of this specimen's time point label: about 28 days (+/-7) after the second vaccine dose. Because spike-specific TCR depth and breadth did not differ between the two schedules, AZD1222 recipients who got a second dose at roughly 4 weeks were pooled with those who got a second dose at roughly 12 weeks. Vaccinee samples were obtained from the UK trials COV001 and COV002, which included a single-blind randomized controlled phase 2/3 trial of AZD1222 (ChAdOx1 nCoV-19) in healthy adults. For TCRbeta chain sequencing, PBMC samples from trial participants were taken at day 0 and at day 28 after the second dose.

Concerning this clone itself: Its cognate antigen has yet to be identified. Base qualities are not at hand, and no much larger clone is one base apart.

Material: peripheral blood, obtained 28 days after the second AZD1222 dose. This receptor was obtained from an adult who received the AZD1222 COVID-19 vaccine. This chain is built from TRBV28 and TRBJ1-5; the D gene assignment is ambiguous. The CDR3 protein sequence reads: CASRGPMTPERPQHF. The DNA sequence follows: TGTGCCAGCAGGGGCCCCATGACTCCCGAACGGCCCCAGCATTTT.